The 21 T cell receptor beta chains in this list originate from one sample, sequenced in a study of blood T cell repertoires in COVID-19. Some clones are missing from TCRdb's copy, which holds only in-frame ones; the method was immunoSEQ multiplex PCR. The sample includes roughly 80,000 clones, roughly four fifths of them seen just once. Sequencing was done on a sample of peripheral blood. The receptors originated from a man in his sixties or seventies with active or convalescent COVID-19.

The chain has TRBV30 and TRBJ1-3; 9 bases line up with TRBD1. Germline V CDR1 and CDR2: GTSNPN, SVGIG (reference sequence). Trimming took 7 bases from V and 3 from J; bases not matched to a gene: 4. This CDR3 comprises 13 residues. DNA of the CDR3: TGTGCCTATAAGGACAGGGGTGGAAACACCATATATTTT. Translation gives CAYKDRGGNTIYF.

This clone has more than one count but fewer than ten. The chain links TRBV10-3 to TRBJ1-5; TRBD1 might be the D (6 bases). CDR3 length: 14 residues. CDR1 is ENHRY and CDR2 is SYGVKD in the germline V gene. V was shortened by 10 bases and J by 0 bases, with 13 bases between the two germline ends. The CDR3 DNA reads TGTGCCACTTGGACAGCCTATAGCAATCAGCCCCAGCATTTT. It encodes CATWTAYSNQPQHF.

The J gene is TRBJ2-5, the V gene TRBV6-2 or TRBV6-3, with D perhaps matching TRBD2 (6 bases). Trimming cost V 4 bases and J 4 bases, with 19 bases left between them. Germline CDR1 is MNHEY and CDR2 is SVGEGT. This CDR3 contains 16 residues. CDR3 sequence (DNA): TGTGCCAGCAGTTTCGGGTCGGGAGCGCTTCGAGAGACCCAGTACTTC. As protein: CASSFGSGALRETQYF.

The chain carries TRBV6-2 or TRBV6-3 and TRBJ2-1; TRBD2 aligns across 10 bases. CDR3 length equals 13 residues. Trimming removed 3 bases from V and 15 bases from J; junction bases left unmatched: 8. Per the germline V gene, CDR1 is MNHEY and CDR2 is SVGEGT. The CDR3 loop reads CASSYGGGLAPFF. Here the CDR3 DNA reads TGTGCCAGCAGTTATGGAGGGGGACTAGCGCCGTTCTTC.

This chain uses TRBV6-6 with TRBJ1-4, with D hard to call. Germline values: CDR1 MNHNY, CDR2 SVGAGI (reference sequence). Trimming pared 0 bases from V and 4 bases from J, leaving 9 bases between. CDR3 length: 15 amino acids. CDR3 bases: TGTGCCAGCAGTTACTCGAGCGGGGTTAATGAAAAACTGTTTTTT. It encodes CASSYSSGVNEKLFF.

V gene TRBV2 combines with J gene TRBJ2-5, with D maybe TRBD2 (5 bases). This CDR3 has 15 residues. Per the germline V gene, CDR1 is SNHLY and CDR2 is FYNNEI. V dropped 0 bases and J dropped 4 bases, with 12 bases sitting between them. For the CDR3, the DNA is TGTGCCAGCAGTGAAGCGGGAAAGAGGGCAGAGACCCAGTACTTC. It encodes CASSEAGKRAETQYF.

V is TRBV6-5 and J is TRBJ1-2, with TRBD1 identical over 8 bases. V was pared by 6 bases and J by 4 bases, with 10 bases of the junction left unmatched. CDR3 length: 15 amino acids. Per the germline V gene, CDR1 is MNHEY and CDR2 is SVGAGI. CDR3 protein: CASSSGTGEPYGYTF. For the CDR3, the DNA is TGTGCCAGCAGCTCCGGGACAGGAGAACCCTATGGCTACACCTTC.

The chain uses TRBV11-2 and TRBJ2-7, with 8 bases aligning to TRBD2. The germline V gene encodes CDR1 SGHAT and CDR2 FQNNGV. This CDR3 is 14 amino acids long. V lost 5 bases to trimming and J lost 3 bases; unmatched junction nucleotides: 6. The CDR3 DNA is TGTGCCAGCAGCCCGGGGGGACTAGACTACGAGCAGTACTTC. This encodes CASSPGGLDYEQYF. The full variable domain, its missing parts supplied by reference TRBV11-2 and TRBJ2-7, is EAGVAQSPRYKIIEKRQSVAFWCNPISGHATLYWYQQILGQGPKLLIQFQNNGVVDDSQLPKDRFSAERLKGVDSTLKIQPAKLEDSAVYLCASSPGGLDYEQYFGPGTRLTVT.

This clone was observed a few times. The rearrangement uses TRBV2 and TRBJ2-1; no definite D call. The CDR3 runs to 12 residues. Trimming took 4 bases from V and 7 from J, leaving 8 bases between them. Germline lookup yields CDR1 SNHLY and CDR2 FYNNEI. DNA for the CDR3: TGTGCCAGCAGTGGGGCGTTGAATGAGCAGTTCTTC. This sequence encodes CASSGALNEQFF.

This chain links TRBV2 with TRBJ1-2; maybe TRBD1 (6 bases). This CDR3 comprises 12 residues. Germline values: CDR1 SNHLY, CDR2 FYNNEI. The V end lost 6 bases, the J end lost 7 bases, and 12 bases lay between the germline ends. The CDR3 spells CASRDNRVGYTF. Here the CDR3 DNA reads TGTGCCAGCAGGGACAACAGGGTTGGCTACACCTTC.

The rearrangement joins TRBV5-1 to TRBJ2-5, with TRBD2 as a possible D gene (6 bases). This CDR3 has 15 residues. Germline V gives CDR1 SGHRS, CDR2 YFSETQ. V lost 4 bases and J 0 bases, leaving 13 bases between the germline ends. CDR3 sequence (DNA): TGCGCCAGCAGCCGCAGGCCGGGGGACCAAGAGACCCAGTACTTC. This gives the protein CASSRRPGDQETQYF. Full variable domain (outside the CDR3, taken from reference TRBV5-1 and TRBJ2-5): KAGVTQTPRYLIKTRGQQVTLSCSPISGHRSVSWYQQTPGQGLQFLFEYFSETQRNKGNFPGRFSGRQFSNSRSEMNVSTLELGDSALYLCASSRRPGDQETQYFGPGTRLLVL.

The chain employs TRBV27 and TRBJ1-1; a possible D gene is TRBD1 (5 bases). Germline CDR1 reads MNHEY; CDR2 reads SMNVEV (reference sequence). CDR3 size: 15 residues. V was cut by 6 bases and J by 0 bases, with 14 bases left in between. This CDR3 reads CASRGQGVLNTEAFF. CDR3 nucleotide sequence: TGTGCCAGCAGGGGCCAAGGGGTGTTGAACACTGAAGCTTTCTTT.

The genes are TRBV11-2 and TRBJ2-6; a possible D gene is TRBD2 (6 bases). The CDR3 is 19 residues long. Germline V gene sequence: CDR1 SGHAT, CDR2 FQNNGV. The V end lost 0 bases, the J end lost 2 bases, and 17 bases lay between the germline ends. The CDR3 loop is CASSLDRGIGFPGANVLTF. In nucleotides, the CDR3 is TGTGCCAGCAGCTTAGATCGGGGGATAGGGTTTCCTGGGGCCAACGTCCTGACTTTC.

This rearrangement joins TRBV7-9 to TRBJ2-7; no reliable D call. V shed 5 bases and J shed 0 bases, with 17 bases lying between them. The CDR3 covers 16 residues. Looked up from germline, CDR1 is SEHNR and CDR2 is FQNEAQ (reference sequence). CDR3 coding DNA: TGTGCCAGCAGCCCCCTTGTGGCAGGTCCCTCCTACGAGCAGTACTTC. Protein: CASSPLVAGPSYEQYF.

The gene calls are TRBV28 and TRBJ2-3; TRBD1 matches at 10 bases. The CDR3 loop spans 14 amino acids. The V segment lost 8 bases and the J segment 7 bases; nucleotides outside the gene matches: 9. Per germline, CDR1 MDHEN and CDR2 SYDVKM. The CDR3 spells CASGGTGEGNTQYF. CDR3 bases: TGTGCCAGCGGTGGGACAGGGGAGGGGAATACGCAGTATTTT.

This clone was counted once. This rearrangement joins TRBV5-1 to TRBJ2-1; TRBD2 agrees at 10 bases. This CDR3 region has 16 residues. Germline V CDR1 and CDR2: SGHRS, YFSETQ. V was pared by 2 bases and J by 1 base, with 3 bases of the junction left unmatched. The CDR3 bases are TGCGCCAGCAGCTTTACACTAGCGGGGTCCTACAATGAGCAGTTCTTC. This gives the protein CASSFTLAGSYNEQFF.

This sequence joins TRBV5-1 and TRBJ1-5; D might be TRBD1 (5 bases). The CDR3 runs to 13 residues. V was pared by 1 base and J by 7 bases, with 9 bases between. Germline assignment: CDR1 SGHRS and CDR2 YFSETQ. Here the CDR3 reads CASSLQGGQPQHF. CDR3 coding DNA: TGCGCCAGCAGCTTGCAGGGCGGCCAGCCCCAGCATTTT.

For the CDR3, the DNA is TGTGCCAGCAGCCCTCCAGGACAGTTCGGGGAAAAACTGTTTTTT. Translated, it gives CASSPPGQFGEKLFF. The chain links TRBV3-1 (or the pseudogene TRBV3-2) to TRBJ1-4, with a weak D call TRBD1 (6 bases). Trimming removed 4 bases from V and 8 bases from J, with 17 bases in between. The CDR3 loop spans 15 amino acids. Germline V CDR1 and CDR2: LGHDT, YNNKEL (reference sequence).

The J gene is TRBJ1-1, the V gene TRBV2; 8 bases are shared with TRBD1. The CDR3 is 12 amino acids. V gave up 11 bases and J gave up 5 bases; unmatched junction bases: 7. Germline V gives CDR1 SNHLY, CDR2 FYNNEI. CDR3 sequence reads: CAGTGGETEAFF. The CDR3 region has the DNA TGTGCCGGCACAGGGGGTGAGACTGAAGCTTTCTTT.

This chain uses TRBV18 with TRBJ2-5; 7 nucleotides agree with TRBD2. Germline V CDR1 and CDR2: KGHSH, LQKENI. V lost 4 bases to trimming and J lost 4 bases; unmatched junction nucleotides: 6. The CDR3 extends over 14 amino acids. The CDR3 nucleotides are TGTGCCAGCTCACAACAAAGGGAGGGAGAGACCCAGTACTTC. Its protein product is CASSQQREGETQYF.

This clone has just one count. V is TRBV3-1 (or the pseudogene TRBV3-2) and J is TRBJ2-5; D is uncertain. V was cut by 0 bases and J by 7 bases, with 12 bases left in between. This CDR3 comprises 14 residues. The germline V gene encodes CDR1 LGHDT and CDR2 YNNKEL (reference sequence). CDR3 in amino acids: CASSQDAAIGTQYF. Written as DNA, the CDR3 is TGTGCCAGCAGCCAAGATGCGGCGATTGGGACCCAGTACTTC.